These T cell receptor beta chains were read from a single sample in a study of blood T cell repertoires in COVID-19. Here immunoSEQ multiplex PCR was the method, and the copy in TCRdb shows in-frame clones only, minus some. The sample yields 75,000 to 100,000 clones, 70% to 90% seen once. Sequences were obtained from peripheral blood. These receptor sequences come from a man in his 70s with acute or convalescent COVID-19. CDR3s include the opening cysteine and the closing phenylalanine or tryptophan. D genes are given only for firm matches. Not every row has a clone size; where given, it reads once, few, many or a size class.

J: TRBJ2-7; V: TRBV7-2; D: NA; size: NA; CDR3: CASSPSFTSPPTEQYF; DNA: TGTGCCAGCAGCCCCAGTTTTACTAGCCCTCCTACCGAGCAGTACTTC
J: TRBJ1-5; V: TRBV28; D: NA; size: NA; CDR3: CASTPPISNQPQHF; DNA: TGTGCCAGCACCCCCCCTATTAGCAATCAGCCCCAGCATTTT
J: TRBJ1-6; V: TRBV27; D: NA; size: NA; CDR3: CASSLSEGSPLHF; DNA: TGTGCCAGCAGTTTATCGGAGGGTTCACCCCTCCACTTT
J: TRBJ1-2; V: TRBV5-1; D: TRBD1; size: NA; CDR3: CASSPGQASNPYGYTF; DNA: TGCGCCAGCAGCCCGGGACAGGCCTCCAACCCTTATGGCTACACCTTC
J: TRBJ1-3; V: TRBV7-2; D: NA; size: NA; CDR3: CASSLGRTGNTIYF; DNA: TGTGCCAGCAGCTTAGGGAGGACTGGAAACACCATATATTTT
J: TRBJ2-7; V: TRBV15; D: TRBD2; size: NA; CDR3: CATSRPGLAGYEQYF; DNA: TGTGCCACCAGCAGACCGGGACTAGCAGGCTACGAGCAGTACTTC
J: TRBJ2-3; V: TRBV12-3/TRBV12-4; D: TRBD2; size: NA; CDR3: CASSGTSSQYF; DNA: TGTGCCAGCAGTGGGACTAGCTCGCAGTATTTT
J: TRBJ1-2; V: TRBV5-1; D: NA; size: few; CDR3: CASSGGNYGYTF; DNA: TGCGCCAGCAGCGGAGGTAACTATGGCTACACCTTC
J: TRBJ1-1; V: TRBV30; D: TRBD1; size: NA; CDR3: CAWSTGGPEAFF; DNA: TGTGCCTGGAGCACAGGGGGGCCTGAAGCTTTCTTT
J: TRBJ2-2; V: TRBV5-1; D: TRBD1; size: NA; CDR3: CASSLDPGGGPGELFF; DNA: TGCGCCAGCAGCTTGGATCCAGGGGGCGGTCCCGGGGAGCTGTTTTTT
J: TRBJ1-2; V: TRBV5-4; D: TRBD1; size: NA; CDR3: CASSKDGTGGWGYTF; DNA: TGTGCCAGCAGCAAGGATGGGACAGGGGGTTGGGGCTACACCTTC
J: TRBJ2-7; V: TRBV3-1/TRBV3-2; D: TRBD2; size: NA; CDR3: CASSQVRGGTYEQYF; DNA: TGTGCCAGCAGCCAAGTTCGGGGGGGTACCTACGAGCAGTACTTC
J: TRBJ2-5; V: TRBV27; D: TRBD1; size: NA; CDR3: CASSSPHGQGAGETQYF; DNA: TGTGCCAGCAGTTCGCCACACGGACAGGGGGCTGGGGAGACCCAGTACTTC
J: TRBJ2-2; V: TRBV27; D: NA; size: NA; CDR3: CASRLGQIPGELFF; DNA: TGTGCCAGCAGACTAGGACAGATACCGGGGGAGCTGTTTTTT
J: TRBJ2-2; V: TRBV3-1/TRBV3-2; D: NA; size: NA; CDR3: CASSQDGRTGELFF; DNA: TGTGCCAGCAGCCAAGATGGGAGAACCGGGGAGCTGTTTTTT
J: TRBJ1-2; V: TRBV2; D: NA; size: NA; CDR3: CASSEVQANYGYTF; DNA: TGTGCCAGCAGTGAGGTACAGGCTAACTATGGCTACACCTTC
J: TRBJ2-5; V: TRBV19; D: NA; size: NA; CDR3: CASSLLGGTEDQETQYF; DNA: TGTGCCAGTAGCCTTCTCGGCGGGACAGAAGACCAAGAGACCCAGTACTTC
J: TRBJ2-5; V: TRBV7-9; D: TRBD1; size: NA; CDR3: CASSSQGQGQETQYF; DNA: TGTGCCAGCAGCTCCCAAGGACAGGGCCAAGAGACCCAGTACTTC
J: TRBJ1-2; V: TRBV29-1; D: NA; size: NA; CDR3: CSVTEGYGYTF; DNA: TGCAGCGTTACAGAAGGCTATGGCTACACCTTC
J: TRBJ2-7; V: TRBV7-2; D: NA; size: few; CDR3: CASSLASGSWEQYF; DNA: TGTGCCAGCAGCTTAGCAAGCGGATCCTGGGAGCAGTACTTC